This entry features one T cell receptor (beta chain) sequence. Its antigen is as yet unknown. The data are from a study of shared clonotypes between healthy human individuals. Study background: Two women and a few men aged 18 to 49 served as donors. Study conclusions and caveats: Estimated richness was generally greater in naive than memory subsets.

V was shortened by 0 bases and J by 4 bases, with 14 bases between the two germline ends. Germline lookup yields CDR1 SGHDT and CDR2 YYEEEE. The CDR3 has 16 residues. The assay was immunoSEQ multiplex PCR, and TCRdb's table has in-frame clones only and misses some. The sample has 730,000 or so clones, roughly 78% seen once. This TCR was sampled from a woman between 25 and 40 years old in good health. Sequenced sample: memory CD4+ T cells sorted from blood. Regarding subset: CD45RA-negative fraction. The rearrangement uses TRBV5-6 and TRBJ2-1; D unclear. In DNA form, the CDR3 reads TGTGCCAGCAGCTTGGACCGGAGACCTTCTTACAATGAGCAGTTCTTC. Its protein product is CASSLDRRPSYNEQFF.